These 10 T cell receptor beta chains came from one sample sequenced in a study of Ad26.COV2.S vaccination and SARS-CoV-2 variants. The treatment: around 19 received Ad26.COV2.S at low or high dose, single or two shots; roughly five received placebo; per-sample allocation not given. Specimen acquisition occurred on day 63 following the initial vaccine or placebo injection. Libraries were prepared by immunoSEQ multiplex PCR; TCRdb keeps only in-frame clonotypes and omits some of them. This sample carries 400,000 to 500,000 clones, 88% of them seen once, and the ten largest clones take about 3.6%. This sample comprised peripheral blood, obtained in a trial of Ad26.COV2.S vaccine versus placebo. These receptor sequences come from a person aged 18-60 years who received the Ad26.COV2.S COVID-19 vaccine or a placebo.

This clone showed up just a few times. V is TRBV3-1 (or the pseudogene TRBV3-2) and J is TRBJ1-2, with 7 bases that match TRBD1. The CDR3 spans 15 residues. Germline V gene lookup returns CDR1 LGHDT and CDR2 YNNKEL (reference sequence). The junction had 8 bases not matched to a gene; V was cut back by 3 bases and J by 4 bases. The CDR3 DNA follows: TGTGCCAGCAGCCATCTAGACAGGGCGGGCTATGGCTACACCTTC. It translates to CASSHLDRAGYGYTF.

The gene calls are TRBV27 and TRBJ1-3; no reliable D call. CDR1 is MNHEY, CDR2 SMNVEV, per germline (reference sequence). Trimming stripped 2 bases from V and 0 bases from J, with 11 bases between. This CDR3 has 16 residues. In DNA form, the CDR3 reads TGTGCCAGCAGTTTAGAGGCAGGCCTCTCTGGAAACACCATATATTTT. Translated, it gives CASSLEAGLSGNTIYF.

The genes are TRBV6-2 or TRBV6-3 and TRBJ2-7; 10 bases map to TRBD1. V was clipped by 2 bases and J by 4 bases; unmatched bases: 5. The CDR3 consists of 15 residues. CDR1 is MNHEY, CDR2 SVGEGT, per germline. CDR3 DNA: TGTGCCAGCAGTTACCTCCCGGGACAGGGGTACGAGCAGTACTTC. Protein: CASSYLPGQGYEQYF.

This chain uses TRBV7-9 with TRBJ1-3; the D is unclear. Germline CDR1 SEHNR, CDR2 FQNEAQ (reference sequence). The CDR3 loop spans 15 amino acids. The V and J ends lost 1 base and 1 base respectively, with 8 bases between them. As DNA, the CDR3 is TGTGCCAGCAGCTTAGATGAAGTATCTGGAAACACCATATATTTT. Residues: CASSLDEVSGNTIYF.

The chain links TRBV7-3 to TRBJ2-3, with D maybe TRBD2 (5 bases). This CDR3 has 13 residues. Looked up from germline, CDR1 is SGHTA and CDR2 is FQGTGA. The ends were cut back, 5 bases at V and 4 bases at J, with 10 bases in the middle. The CDR3: CASSAYGADTQYF. DNA for the CDR3: TGTGCCAGCAGCGCGTACGGGGCAGATACGCAGTATTTT.

The rearrangement joins TRBV6-5 to TRBJ1-2, with 8 bases that match TRBD1. From germline, CDR1 is MNHEY and CDR2 SVGAGI. This CDR3 region has 13 residues. V was clipped by 5 bases and J by 4 bases; unmatched bases: 3. Here the CDR3 DNA reads TGTGCCAGCAGTATACAGGGGGGCTATGGCTACACCTTC. It yields the protein CASSIQGGYGYTF.

V usage is TRBV7-2 and J usage is TRBJ1-1, with 9 bases aligning to TRBD1. The germline V gene has CDR1 SGHTA and CDR2 FQGNSA. The ends lost 2 bases at V and 4 bases at J; junction bases unmatched: 5. The CDR3 length is 15 residues. The CDR3 DNA is TGTGCCAGCAGCTTAAGGTTGACAGGGGGCACTGAAGCTTTCTTT. It codes for CASSLRLTGGTEAFF.

The chain combines TRBV18 with TRBJ1-5; perhaps TRBD1 as D (5 bases). CDR3 length: 12 amino acids. In germline, CDR1 is KGHSH, CDR2 LQKENI. V shed 8 bases and J shed 5 bases, with 10 bases lying between them. CDR3 nucleotide sequence: TGTGCCAGCACCCAGGGCGATCAGCCCCAGCATTTT. Translation gives CASTQGDQPQHF.

This chain connects TRBV9 to TRBJ1-1; D is uncertain. Germline CDR1 SGDLS, CDR2 YYNGEE. The CDR3 totals 13 residues. V lost 1 base and J lost 2, with 6 bases in between. CDR3 protein: CASSVWVNTEAFF. CDR3 bases: TGTGCCAGCAGCGTATGGGTCAACACTGAAGCTTTCTTT.

V usage is TRBV13 and J usage is TRBJ2-2, with D unclear. The V gene lost 5 bases and the J gene lost 5 bases, with 6 bases spanning the gap. The CDR3 sequence is 12 residues long. CDR1 and CDR2 (germline): PRHDT, FYEKMQ (reference sequence). CDR3 nucleotides: TGTGCCAGCAGCAGTATTACCGGGGAGCTGTTTTTT. As protein: CASSSITGELFF.